Following are 18 T cell receptor beta chains from one sample sequenced in a study of blood T cell repertoires in COVID-19. Libraries were prepared by immunoSEQ multiplex PCR; TCRdb keeps only in-frame clonotypes and omits some of them. Here the sample spans a few hundred thousand clones, 75% to 90% being singletons. The sequenced sample was PBMCs or T cells enriched from blood (not recorded which). The source of these receptors is a man in his forties who had recovered from COVID-19.

The rearrangement uses TRBV5-5 and TRBJ1-2, with a tentative D call TRBD1 (5 bases). Germline V gives CDR1 SGHKS, CDR2 YYEKEE (reference sequence). Between the trimmed V and J ends, which lost 0 bases and 0 bases, there was a span of 24 bases. The CDR3 runs to 20 residues. The CDR3 loop is CASSLEGVVGTGTSNYGYTF. CDR3 nucleotides: TGTGCCAGCAGCTTGGAAGGGGTGGTGGGCACCGGGACTTCTAACTATGGCTACACCTTC.

The chain carries TRBV5-6 and TRBJ2-7; 7 positions agree with TRBD1. The V segment lost 4 bases and the J segment 3 bases; nucleotides outside the gene matches: 7. The CDR3 totals 14 residues. Looked up from germline, CDR1 is SGHDT and CDR2 is YYEEEE. CDR3 region: CASSGTVGFYEQYF. In DNA form, the CDR3 reads TGTGCCAGCAGCGGGACAGTTGGTTTCTACGAGCAGTACTTC.

J is TRBJ2-3 and V is TRBV27; 9 bases fit TRBD2. With V trimmed by 5 bases and J by 2 bases, 11 bases remained unmatched. Germline loops: CDR1 MNHEY, CDR2 SMNVEV (reference sequence). This CDR3 is 17 amino acids long. The CDR3 nucleotides are TGTGCCAGCAGTCCCCTTAGCGGGAGACCTCTCACAGATACGCAGTATTTT. Its translation: CASSPLSGRPLTDTQYF.

V and J are TRBV10-3 and TRBJ2-2, with 12 bases that match TRBD2. The CDR3 consists of 20 residues. Germline CDR1 and CDR2: ENHRY and SYGVKD. Losses at the gene ends were 0 bases for V and 5 bases for J; bases not matched to a gene: 13. CDR3 sequence: CAISESLIGLAGLATGELFF. CDR3 nucleotide sequence: TGTGCCATCAGTGAGTCTTTAATTGGACTAGCGGGACTCGCTACCGGGGAGCTGTTTTTT.

This chain connects TRBV7-9 to TRBJ2-7, with 10 bases lining up with TRBD2. CDR3 length: 15 residues. With V trimmed by 4 bases and J by 3 bases, 6 bases remained unmatched. CDR1 is SEHNR and CDR2 is FQNEAQ in the germline V gene (reference sequence). The CDR3 is CASSSLGTSVYEQYF. For the CDR3, the DNA is TGTGCCAGCAGCTCACTCGGGACTAGCGTCTACGAGCAGTACTTC.

This sequence joins TRBV6-2 or TRBV6-3 and TRBJ2-3; TRBD2 matches 11 bases. Germline-derived CDR1 and CDR2 are MNHEY and SVGEGT. CDR3 length equals 16 residues. With V trimmed by 0 bases and J by 3 bases, 2 bases remained unmatched. CDR3 amino acids: CASSYSSGRATDTQYF. CDR3 nucleotide sequence: TGTGCCAGCAGTTACTCTAGCGGGAGGGCAACAGATACGCAGTATTTT.

The genes are TRBV28 and TRBJ2-7; 9 bases are shared with TRBD2. From germline, CDR1 is MDHEN and CDR2 SYDVKM. V shed 7 bases, J shed 3 bases, and the junction held 19 bases outside the gene matches. This CDR3 has 18 amino acids. The CDR3 DNA is TGTGCCAGCACTGGAAGCCAACCGGGACTAGCAGCTATCTACGAGCAGTACTTC. Protein product: CASTGSQPGLAAIYEQYF.

This clone appeared once. V gene TRBV7-2 combines with J gene TRBJ2-5; TRBD2 matches at 10 bases. The CDR3 extends over 19 amino acids. Germline assignment: CDR1 SGHTA and CDR2 FQGNSA. The trim removed 2 bases at V and 2 bases at J, leaving 14 bases unmatched. The CDR3 sequence is CASSLRGGVAGGRQETQYF. CDR3 DNA sequence: TGTGCCAGCAGCTTACGGGGAGGGGTAGCGGGAGGACGACAAGAGACCCAGTACTTC.

Here the CDR3 DNA reads TGTGCCAGCACCTCGGGACTGTTGAACACTGAAGCTTTCTTT. Translating it yields CASTSGLLNTEAFF. V is TRBV3-1 (or the pseudogene TRBV3-2) and J is TRBJ1-1, with D perhaps matching TRBD1 (5 bases). Germline V gene sequence: CDR1 LGHDT, CDR2 YNNKEL (reference sequence). V was cut by 7 bases and J by 0 bases, with 12 bases left in between. The CDR3 totals 14 residues.

V is TRBV5-1 and J is TRBJ1-4; TRBD1 aligns across 7 bases. The CDR3 spans 16 residues. Germline V gene lookup returns CDR1 SGHRS and CDR2 YFSETQ. J lost 5 bases, V lost 1 base, and 8 bases had no gene match. The DNA of the CDR3 is TGCGCCAGCAGCTTGATGGCCGGGACAGTAAATGAAAAACTGTTTTTT. The encoded protein is CASSLMAGTVNEKLFF.

The rearrangement links TRBV29-1 to TRBJ2-1; 8 nucleotides align to TRBD2. Trimming cost V 5 bases and J 6 bases; bases outside gene matches: 9. The CDR3 totals 14 residues. The germline V gene has CDR1 SQVTM and CDR2 ANQGSEA. The CDR3 region is CSVLPGLGVNEQFF. CDR3 nucleotides: TGCAGCGTTCTCCCGGGACTAGGCGTCAATGAGCAGTTCTTC.

The rearrangement joins TRBV11-1 to TRBJ1-4; TRBD1 aligns across 9 bases. The CDR3 sequence is 14 residues long. After removal of 5 bases from V and 5 bases from J, the junction contained 3 bases not matched to a gene. In germline, CDR1 is SGHAT, CDR2 FQDESV (reference sequence). In nucleotides, the CDR3 is TGTGCCAGCAGCCCAGACAGGGGGAATGAAAAACTGTTTTTT. Protein product: CASSPDRGNEKLFF.

The J gene is TRBJ2-7, the V gene TRBV29-1, with D possibly being TRBD1 (6 bases). The V end was cut by 5 bases, the J end by 2 bases, with 16 bases between. The CDR3 is 14 amino acids. Germline V CDR1 and CDR2: SQVTM, ANQGSEA. The CDR3 coding sequence is TGCAGCGTTACCGCAGGGGTGGGAGCCTACGAGCAGTACTTC. Protein product: CSVTAGVGAYEQYF.

V gene TRBV20-1 combines with J gene TRBJ2-5; 7 positions agree with TRBD1. The CDR3 spans 13 residues. Per germline, CDR1 DFQATT and CDR2 SNEGSKA (reference sequence). V trimming: 3 bases; J trimming: 4 bases; junction bases outside the gene matches: 5. CDR3 DNA: TGCAGTGCTAGTGGGAGACAGGGAGAGACCCAGTACTTC. Translated: CSASGRQGETQYF.

This clone was seen a handful of times. This rearrangement joins TRBV9 to TRBJ2-3; D perhaps matches TRBD2 (6 bases). The CDR3 is 16 residues long. Germline-derived CDR1 and CDR2 are SGDLS and YYNGEE. Trimming removed 0 bases from V and 2 bases from J, with 13 bases in between. The CDR3 protein is CASSVDSGTLTDTQYF. CDR3 in DNA: TGTGCCAGCAGCGTAGATAGCGGAACGCTCACAGATACGCAGTATTTT. The full variable domain, completed using reference TRBV9 and TRBJ2-3, is DSGVTQTPKHLITATGQRVTLRCSPRSGDLSVYWYQQSLDQGLQFLIQYYNGEERAKGNILERFSAQQFPDLHSELNLSSLELGDSALYFCASSVDSGTLTDTQYFGPGTRLTVL.

The CDR3 DNA reads as TGTGCCAGCAGCTCTTGGACAGCTAACACTGAAGCTTTCTTT. It translates to CASSSWTANTEAFF. This chain connects TRBV7-2 to TRBJ1-1; possibly TRBD1 for D (6 bases). Germline assignment: CDR1 SGHTA and CDR2 FQGNSA. Trimming cost V 4 bases and J 2 bases, with 11 bases left between them. The CDR3 sequence is 14 residues long.

This clone has only one observation. This rearrangement joins TRBV10-1 to TRBJ1-1, with 7 nucleotides matching TRBD1. V lost 4 bases to trimming and J lost 9 bases; unmatched junction nucleotides: 8. The germline gives CDR1 WNHNN, CDR2 SYGVQD (reference sequence). The CDR3 runs 13 residues. The CDR3 loop reads CASSALTGQKAFF. The CDR3, as DNA: TGCGCCAGCAGTGCGCTCACGGGACAGAAAGCTTTCTTT.

The V and J genes are TRBV6-5 and TRBJ1-2; D possibly corresponds to TRBD1 (6 bases). The CDR3 is made up of 13 amino acids. Germline lookup yields CDR1 MNHEY and CDR2 SVGAGI. The ends were cut back, 5 bases at V and 3 bases at J, with 10 bases in the middle. CDR3 nucleotides: TGTGCCAGCAGTCCTAGACAGGACTATGGCTACACCTTC. Amino acid sequence: CASSPRQDYGYTF.